This TCR beta chain was profiled in a study of cytomegalovirus exposure and HLA in healthy donors. The primer mix had 60 Vbeta and 13 Jbeta primers. Profiled with immunoSEQ multiplex PCR; TCRdb holds only in-frame clones, not every one. The data contain 150,000 to 200,000 clones, approximately 82% of them singletons. This clone has a single count. Trimming pared 1 base from V and 2 bases from J, leaving 11 bases between. Germline values: CDR1 SGHAT, CDR2 FQNNGV. The CDR3 sequence is 15 residues long. The clonotype was recovered from a male donor in good health and CMV-seronegative. The sequencing input was PBMCs. V gene TRBV11-2 combines with J gene TRBJ1-2, with D tentatively TRBD1 (5 bases). CDR3 sequence: CASSLGQGLNYGYTF. For the CDR3, the DNA is TGTGCCAGCAGCTTAGGGCAGGGATTAAACTATGGCTACACCTTC.